A selection of T cell receptor beta chains follows, all from one sample in a study of T-cell memory formation after mild COVID-19. TCRdb passed the 5' RACE reads through MiXCR, listing each CDR3 protein once. The sample lists 300,000 to 400,000 distinct CDR3 sequences; around 15% were seen once. Sequences were obtained from PBMCs or a T cell subset sorted from them (not recorded which). These receptors originate from a man aged 18 to 30 who had mild COVID-19 (a few samples of this study predate the infection). Cell type and time point are not known. The CDR3 runs from the conserved cysteine through the conserved F or W. The order of the fields is CDR3 length, clone size, V gene, D gene, J gene, CDR3 DNA, CDR3 protein. A D gene is named only where the DNA matches it firmly. A clone size is listed for some rows: how often the clone was seen (once, few, many), or a class if it is expanded.

>16|-|TRBV18|-|TRBJ1-2
TGTGCCAGCTCACCACCCGGGGGGGGTCCAGTCCATGGCTACACCTTC
CASSPPGGGPVHGYTF
>15|-|TRBV25-1|-|TRBJ1-6
TGTGCCAGCAGTGATCTCGGGGAGGGAATTTCACCCCTCCACTTT
CASSDLGEGISPLHF
>16|-|TRBV4-2|TRBD1|TRBJ1-1
TGTGCCAGCAGCCAAGAAATGGGGGCAGGGGGCCGAGAAGCTTTCTTT
CASSQEMGAGGREAFF
>14|few|TRBV6-5|-|TRBJ2-3
TGTGCCAGCAGTAGGACTCCCAACACAGATACGCAGTATTTT
CASSRTPNTDTQYF
>14|-|TRBV7-9|-|TRBJ1-5
TGTGCCAGCAGCTTAAATCAGGGGAATCAGCCCCAGCATTTT
CASSLNQGNQPQHF
>14|many|TRBV7-2|TRBD2|TRBJ2-1
TGTGCCAGCAGCCCGGGGACTAGCGGGGGCGAGCAGTTCTTC
CASSPGTSGGEQFF
>14|few|TRBV3-1|-|TRBJ1-5
TGTGCCAGCAGCCAAGCAGGGTCCAATCAGCCCCAGCATTTT
CASSQAGSNQPQHF
>16|few|TRBV20-1|TRBD2|TRBJ2-3
TGCAGTGCTCCCCAAGGGTGGCGGGGGGGCACAGATACGCAGTATTTT
CSAPQGWRGGTDTQYF
>16|-|TRBV5-1|-|TRBJ1-4
TGCGCCAGCAGCTTGGGACAGGCGGCGGCTAATGAAAAACTGTTTTTT
CASSLGQAAANEKLFF
>11|few|TRBV20-1|-|TRBJ2-2
TGCAGTGCTCCGGAGGGCGGGGAGCTGTTTTTT
CSAPEGGELFF
>14|-|TRBV5-1|TRBD1|TRBJ1-2
TGCGCCAGCAGCTTTTCCGGGACAGGGTATGGCTACACCTTC
CASSFSGTGYGYTF